What follows are 31 T cell receptor beta chains derived from one specimen sequenced in a study of cytomegalovirus exposure and HLA in healthy donors. The PCR used 60 Vbeta and 13 Jbeta primers. Assay used: immunoSEQ multiplex PCR; TCRdb lists only in-frame clones, some missing. Of some 66,000 clones listed, 75% were seen once; the top ten hold about 8.2%. The sequenced material came from PBMCs. Source of these receptors: a man in his 60s in good health and CMV-seropositive.

CDR3: CASSINGGWGGTNTGELFF. CDR3 in DNA: TGTGCCAGTAGTATTAATGGGGGGTGGGGCGGGACGAACACCGGGGAGCTGTTTTTT. The gene calls are TRBV19 and TRBJ2-2, with D perhaps matching TRBD2 (6 bases). Germline CDR1 LNHDA, CDR2 SQIVND (reference sequence). This CDR3 spans 19 amino acids. The germline V and J ends were trimmed by 3 bases and 0 bases, with 20 bases remaining between them.

The chain uses TRBV10-2 and TRBJ1-1, with D maybe TRBD1 (6 bases). V was shortened by 3 bases and J by 5 bases, with 10 bases between the two germline ends. This CDR3 spans 13 amino acids. CDR1 and CDR2 (germline): WSHSY, SAAADI. This CDR3 is CASSEGGATEAFF. CDR3 DNA sequence: TGCGCCAGCAGTGAAGGGGGTGCTACTGAAGCTTTCTTT.

V and J are TRBV5-4 and TRBJ1-1; 9 nucleotides agree with TRBD1. With 2 bases clipped from V and 4 bases from J, the junction kept 6 bases outside the gene matches. The CDR3 runs 15 residues. From germline, CDR1 is SGHNT and CDR2 YYREEE (reference sequence). CDR3 nucleotides: TGTGCCAGCAGCTTAGCACAGGGGGCCCGCACTGAAGCTTTCTTT. Protein: CASSLAQGARTEAFF.

The chain carries TRBV18 and TRBJ2-7, with D possibly being TRBD1 (5 bases). V dropped 3 bases and J dropped 5 bases, with 14 bases sitting between them. This CDR3 has 14 amino acids. The germline gives CDR1 KGHSH, CDR2 LQKENI. DNA of the CDR3: TGTGCCAGCTCACCCATCGCAGGGATCGACGAGCAGTACTTC. Its translation is CASSPIAGIDEQYF.

The chain combines TRBV5-8 with TRBJ1-1; 9 nucleotides align to TRBD1. CDR1 SGHTS and CDR2 YDEGEE come from the germline V gene. J lost 2 bases, V lost 1 base, and 9 bases had no gene match. The CDR3 sequence is 17 residues long. The CDR3 spells CASSLLTGTGSNTEAFF. CDR3 sequence (DNA): TGTGCCAGCAGCTTGCTCACCGGGACAGGGTCCAACACTGAAGCTTTCTTT.

The rearrangement uses TRBV13 and TRBJ2-4; possible D gene TRBD2, 6 bases. Per germline, CDR1 PRHDT and CDR2 FYEKMQ (reference sequence). The CDR3 has 17 residues. The V gene lost 3 bases and the J gene lost 4 bases, with 19 bases spanning the gap. The CDR3 DNA reads as TGTGCCAGCAGCTTCGCCGGGGGTAGGAGGGCAAAAAACATTCAGTACTTC. It specifies CASSFAGGRRAKNIQYF.

The V and J genes are TRBV27 and TRBJ2-7; 7 bases map to TRBD2. This CDR3 region has 14 residues. Per the germline V gene, CDR1 is MNHEY and CDR2 is SMNVEV (reference sequence). The V segment lost 6 bases and the J segment 3 bases; nucleotides outside the gene matches: 8. CDR3 residues: CASRPLGRGYEQYF. The CDR3 bases are TGTGCCAGCAGACCCTTAGGGAGGGGCTACGAGCAGTACTTC.

The CDR3 DNA is TGTGCCAGCTCCAGCGGGGGACACACCGGGGAGCTGTTTTTT. Protein: CASSSGGHTGELFF. This chain links TRBV18 with TRBJ2-2, with 8 positions matching TRBD2. CDR1 is KGHSH, CDR2 LQKENI, per germline. The length of the CDR3 is 14 residues. Unmatched junction bases numbered 3, after V lost 6 bases and J lost 3 bases.

V is TRBV4-2 and J is TRBJ2-2, with 10 nucleotides matching TRBD1. The CDR3 covers 18 residues. V trimming: 0 bases; J trimming: 1 base; junction bases outside the gene matches: 5. Germline values: CDR1 LGHNA, CDR2 YNFKEQ. This chain's CDR3 is CASSQETGQGENTGELFF. For the CDR3, the DNA is TGTGCCAGCAGCCAAGAAACCGGACAGGGGGAGAACACCGGGGAGCTGTTTTTT.

The genes are TRBV7-8 and TRBJ1-6; 11 nucleotides match TRBD1. The CDR3 has 16 residues. Germline assignment: CDR1 SGHVS and CDR2 FQNEAQ. V was pared by 4 bases and J by 8 bases, with 7 bases of the junction left unmatched. CDR3 in amino acids: CASSSRGTGGYSPLHF. The CDR3 DNA is TGTGCCAGCAGCTCCCGCGGGACAGGGGGTTATTCACCCCTCCACTTT.

The chain joins TRBV27 to TRBJ2-5; D may be TRBD1 (5 bases). Gene TRBJ2-7 matches the end of the DNA better, so the J call may be wrong. CDR1 and CDR2 (germline): MNHEY, SMNVEV (reference sequence). This CDR3 has 14 residues. In DNA form, the CDR3 reads TGTGCCAGCAGTTTGCAGGGCCTTTTCTACGAGCAGTACTTC. It yields the protein CASSLQGLFYEQYF.

This clone has just one count. The chain joins TRBV29-1 to TRBJ1-1; the D gene is possibly TRBD1 (6 bases). The V end lost 4 bases, the J end lost 4 bases, and 19 bases lay between the germline ends. CDR1 is SQVTM, CDR2 ANQGSEA, per germline. This CDR3 is built from 15 residues. The CDR3 DNA is TGCAGCGTTGGATGGGGGCCAGGGGCTGGCACTGAAGCTTTCTTT. This encodes CSVGWGPGAGTEAFF.

A note on this clone: The junction shows a germline mismatch at one end, possibly a read error. This rearrangement joins TRBV7-9 to TRBJ2-7; D is undetermined. Germline CDR1 is SEHNR and CDR2 is FQNEAQ (reference sequence). The CDR3 has 12 residues. CDR3 DNA: TGTTCCAGCAGCTACTTAGCAGACGAGCAGTACTTC. Its protein is CSSSYLADEQYF.

The count of this clone is one. This chain joins TRBV10-1 and TRBJ1-1; the match to TRBD1 covers 10 bases. Germline values: CDR1 WNHNN, CDR2 SYGVQD (reference sequence). The CDR3 sequence is 13 residues long. Trimming at V came to 6 bases and at J to 5 bases, leaving 3 bases not matched to a gene. The CDR3, as DNA: TGCGCCAGCAGCATGGACAGGGGGACTGAAGCTTTCTTT. This codes for CASSMDRGTEAFF.

V usage is TRBV7-6 and J usage is TRBJ2-1; D unclear. The germline V gene encodes CDR1 SGHVS and CDR2 FNYEAQ. The CDR3 covers 13 residues. V lost 8 bases and J lost 10, with 18 bases in between. The CDR3 DNA reads as TGTGCCAGCTCAGACGGAGACCTCTGGGAGCAGTTCTTC. It yields the protein CASSDGDLWEQFF.

The V and J genes are TRBV13 and TRBJ2-1; D is perhaps TRBD2 (5 bases). The V and J ends lost 5 bases and 5 bases respectively, with 19 bases between them. The germline V gene has CDR1 PRHDT and CDR2 FYEKMQ (reference sequence). This CDR3 region has 16 residues. The chain's CDR3 is CASSHSVDRKDNEQFF. CDR3 in DNA: TGTGCCAGCAGCCATAGCGTAGATCGGAAAGACAATGAGCAGTTCTTC.

The chain combines TRBV5-1 with TRBJ1-2, with 7 bases that match TRBD1. J was trimmed by 0 bases and V by 5 bases; bases with no gene match: 7. The CDR3 runs to 15 residues. Germline V gives CDR1 SGHRS, CDR2 YFSETQ. In DNA, the CDR3 is TGCGCCAGCAGTTTGACAGGGCCTCCTAACTATGGCTACACCTTC. Its protein product is CASSLTGPPNYGYTF.

The genes are TRBV7-9 and TRBJ1-4; possible D gene TRBD1, 6 bases. The germline CDR1 and CDR2 sequences are SEHNR and FQNEAQ (reference sequence). The CDR3 is 15 amino acids. V lost 3 bases, J lost 7 bases, and 15 bases lay in between. The CDR3 loop reads CASSLLGAGAEKLFF. The CDR3 DNA reads as TGTGCCAGCAGCTTGCTTGGGGCAGGGGCTGAAAAACTGTTTTTT. The whole variable domain, remainder taken from reference TRBV7-9 and TRBJ1-4, is DTGVSQNPRHKITKRGQNVTFRCDPISEHNRLYWYRQTLGQGPEFLTYFQNEAQLEKSRLLSDRFSAERPKGSFSTLEIQRTEQGDSAMYLCASSLLGAGAEKLFFGSGTQLSVL.

The chain is built from TRBV27 and TRBJ1-6; D unclear. The germline V gene encodes CDR1 MNHEY and CDR2 SMNVEV (reference sequence). This CDR3 comprises 12 residues. Trimming stripped 3 bases from V and 7 bases from J, with 4 bases between. CDR3 protein: CASSFPNSPLHF. For the CDR3, the DNA is TGTGCCAGCAGTTTCCCGAATTCACCCCTCCACTTT.

The chain uses TRBV5-1 and TRBJ2-3, with 7 bases matching TRBD1. The CDR3 runs 15 residues. V shed 5 bases and J 5 bases; nucleotides not matched to a gene: 11. Germline assignment: CDR1 SGHRS and CDR2 YFSETQ. In DNA form, the CDR3 reads TGCGCCAGCAGTCGATCCGGACAGGCCCAAGATACGCAGTATTTT. This codes for CASSRSGQAQDTQYF.

Details on this clone: At one end, the junction sequence differs from germline, possibly due to a read error. This sequence joins TRBV9 and TRBJ2-6, with D maybe TRBD1 (5 bases). Germline CDR1 and CDR2: SGDLS and YYNGEE. This CDR3 comprises 15 residues. This CDR3 reads CASSVLGHGANGLTF. In DNA form, the CDR3 reads TGTGCCAGCAGCGTATTAGGCCATGGGGCCAACGGCCTGACTTTC. Drawing the rest from reference TRBV9 and TRBJ2-6, the complete variable domain is DSGVTQTPKHLITATGQRVTLRCSPRSGDLSVYWYQQSLDQGLQFLIQYYNGEERAKGNILERFSAQQFPDLHSELNLSSLELGDSALYFCASSVLGHGANGLTFGAGSRLTVL.

A word on this clone: One end of the junction varies from germline; a read error may be responsible. The rearrangement uses TRBV7-7 and TRBJ1-6, with a weak D call TRBD1 (5 bases). Germline values: CDR1 SSHAT, CDR2 FNYEAQ (reference sequence). This CDR3 has 16 residues. The CDR3 protein is CASSLWGGSTNSPLHF. The CDR3 nucleotides are TGTGCTAGCAGCCTATGGGGGGGTTCTACTAATTCACCCCTCCACTTT.

The chain uses TRBV6-4 and TRBJ2-1; a possible D gene is TRBD1 (5 bases). Germline V gene sequence: CDR1 MRHNA, CDR2 SNTAGT. V lost 0 bases and J lost 12, with 9 bases in between. CDR3 length equals 12 residues. CDR3 region: CASSDSGLAQFF. The CDR3 DNA reads TGTGCCAGCAGTGACTCGGGGCTGGCGCAGTTCTTC.

The chain combines TRBV5-5 with TRBJ1-5; D is ambiguous. Trimming removed 3 bases from V and 9 bases from J, with 16 bases in between. The CDR3 has 14 residues. Germline V CDR1 and CDR2: SGHKS, YYEKEE (reference sequence). DNA for the CDR3: TGTGCCAGCAGCTCGACGACGGGTCGGGGGCCCCAGCATTTT. Its protein product is CASSSTTGRGPQHF.

CDR3 nucleotides: TGTGCCAGCAATTGGGCTAGCGGGGTCAATGAGCAGTTCTTC. Amino acid sequence: CASNWASGVNEQFF. The J gene is TRBJ2-1, the V gene TRBV2, with 9 bases matching TRBD2. The germline V gene encodes CDR1 SNHLY and CDR2 FYNNEI. V dropped 7 bases and J dropped 6; count of bases not matched to a gene: 7. The CDR3 has 14 residues.

The genes are TRBV5-1 and TRBJ2-1; D remains ambiguous. Germline CDR1 and CDR2: SGHRS and YFSETQ. V gave up 0 bases and J gave up 7 bases, with 5 bases separating them. The CDR3 has 12 residues. The CDR3 loop reads CASSLAPNEQFF. CDR3 nucleotide sequence: TGCGCCAGCAGCTTGGCCCCTAATGAGCAGTTCTTC.

The V gene is TRBV19, the J gene TRBJ2-7, with a weak D call TRBD2 (6 bases). The V gene lost 3 bases and the J gene lost 0 bases, with 12 bases spanning the gap. Germline-derived CDR1 and CDR2 are LNHDA and SQIVND (reference sequence). The CDR3 runs 15 residues. The CDR3 nucleotides read TGTGCCAGTAGTATTAAGTGGGGAGGCTCCTACGAGCAGTACTTC. It translates to CASSIKWGGSYEQYF.

The J gene is TRBJ2-5, the V gene TRBV2, with D unresolved. V was clipped by 4 bases and J by 1 base, with 7 bases between them. Germline assignment: CDR1 SNHLY and CDR2 FYNNEI. The length of the CDR3 is 13 residues. The CDR3 coding sequence is TGTGCCAGCAGTGTGTTCATCCAAGAGACCCAGTACTTC. As protein: CASSVFIQETQYF.

The chain combines TRBV9 with TRBJ1-5, with D unclear. Germline V gene sequence: CDR1 SGDLS, CDR2 YYNGEE. The V and J ends lost 3 bases and 5 bases respectively, with 9 bases between them. The CDR3 consists of 13 residues. As DNA, the CDR3 is TGTGCCAGCAGCGCCCGACTAGATCAGCCCCAGCATTTT. Protein product: CASSARLDQPQHF.

The rearrangement links TRBV5-1 to TRBJ2-1; D is uncertain. V lost 4 bases to trimming and J lost 5 bases, with 13 bases between them. This CDR3 spans 14 amino acids. Germline V gives CDR1 SGHRS, CDR2 YFSETQ. In DNA form, the CDR3 reads TGCGCCAGCAGCCCTCGTCGTTTCCACAATGAGCAGTTCTTC. Amino acids: CASSPRRFHNEQFF.

V and J are TRBV10-3 and TRBJ1-6; TRBD1 matches 8 bases. Germline CDR1 reads ENHRY; CDR2 reads SYGVKD. This CDR3 comprises 15 residues. Trimming at V came to 4 bases and at J to 9 bases, leaving 8 bases not matched to a gene. The CDR3 sequence is CAISAEDRVSSPLHF. The CDR3, as DNA: TGTGCCATCAGTGCGGAGGACAGGGTTAGTTCACCCCTCCACTTT.